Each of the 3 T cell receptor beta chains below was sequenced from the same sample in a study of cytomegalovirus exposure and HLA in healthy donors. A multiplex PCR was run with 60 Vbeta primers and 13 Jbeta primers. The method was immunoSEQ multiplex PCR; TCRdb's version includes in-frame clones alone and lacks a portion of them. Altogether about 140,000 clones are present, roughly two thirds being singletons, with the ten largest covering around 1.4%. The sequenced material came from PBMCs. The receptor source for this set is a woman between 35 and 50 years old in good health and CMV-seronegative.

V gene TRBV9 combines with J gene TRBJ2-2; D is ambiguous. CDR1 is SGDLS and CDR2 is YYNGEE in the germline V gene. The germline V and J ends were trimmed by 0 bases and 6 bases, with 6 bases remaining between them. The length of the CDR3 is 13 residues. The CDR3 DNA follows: TGTGCCAGCAGCGTAGCAGGCCCCGGGGAGCTGTTTTTT. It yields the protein CASSVAGPGELFF.

The CDR3: CASSHGADTGELFF. CDR3 DNA: TGTGCCAGCAGCCACGGAGCGGACACCGGGGAGCTGTTTTTT. The chain has TRBV7-9 and TRBJ2-2; a weak D match, TRBD2 (5 bases). Germline CDR1 and CDR2: SEHNR and FQNEAQ (reference sequence). This CDR3 spans 14 amino acids. Trimming removed 5 bases from V and 3 bases from J, with 10 bases in between. Drawing the rest from reference TRBV7-9 and TRBJ2-2, the complete variable domain is DTGVSQNPRHKITKRGQNVTFRCDPISEHNRLYWYRQTLGQGPEFLTYFQNEAQLEKSRLLSDRFSAERPKGSFSTLEIQRTEQGDSAMYLCASSHGADTGELFFGEGSRLTVL.

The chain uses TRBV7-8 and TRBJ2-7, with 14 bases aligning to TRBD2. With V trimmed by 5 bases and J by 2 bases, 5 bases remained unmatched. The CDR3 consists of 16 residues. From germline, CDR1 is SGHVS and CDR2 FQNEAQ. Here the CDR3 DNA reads TGTGCCAGCAGCCGTGGACTAGCGGGGGGTCCCTACGAGCAGTACGTC. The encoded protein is CASSRGLAGGPYEQYV.